A single sample gave rise to the 22 T cell receptor beta chains below, sequenced in a study of OX40 agonist ivuxolimab in advanced cancers. This table comes from immunoSEQ multiplex PCR, and its TCRdb copy is limited to in-frame clones, with some not included. This table holds approximately 100,000 clones, roughly 90% found once. The source material was CD4+ or CD8+ T cells sorted from blood, sampled in a trial of the OX40 agonist ivuxolimab. The receptors here all came from an adult with an advanced solid tumor such as melanoma, head and neck, liver or kidney cancer.

This chain links TRBV2 with TRBJ1-1; a weak D match, TRBD1 (6 bases). The CDR3 length is 17 residues. Between the trimmed V and J ends, which lost 4 bases and 3 bases, there was a span of 21 bases. CDR1 and CDR2 (germline): SNHLY, FYNNEI. For the CDR3, the DNA is TGTGCCAGCAGTGCGTACAGGGACCGAGCCCTTCACACTGAAGCTTTCTTT. Translating it yields CASSAYRDRALHTEAFF.

The V gene is TRBV29-1, the J gene TRBJ2-7; 7 bases align to TRBD2. CDR3 size: 14 residues. J gave up 7 bases and V 2 bases, and 11 bases lay outside the gene matches. The germline CDR1 and CDR2 sequences are SQVTM and ANQGSEA. This CDR3 reads CSVEPMGGSGEQYF. The DNA for the CDR3 is TGCAGCGTTGAACCTATGGGGGGGTCCGGAGAGCAGTACTTC.

The chain carries TRBV5-1 and TRBJ2-7, with TRBD1 identical over 9 bases. The V gene end was trimmed by 4 bases and the J gene end by 6 bases; junction bases not matched to a gene: 8. The germline CDR1 and CDR2 sequences are SGHRS and YFSETQ. This CDR3 is 14 amino acids long. The CDR3 DNA is TGCGCCAGCAGCGAGGGACAGGGCACGGGCGAGCAGTACTTC. It is translated as CASSEGQGTGEQYF.

The chain links TRBV18 to TRBJ1-4; D is unresolved. CDR3 length equals 15 residues. Germline V CDR1 and CDR2: KGHSH, LQKENI. The V and J ends lost 3 bases and 3 bases respectively, with 11 bases between them. The CDR3 loop reads CASSPSAGSNEKLFF. The CDR3 DNA is TGTGCCAGCTCACCCTCAGCAGGATCTAATGAAAAACTGTTTTTT.

This clone appeared a single time. V is TRBV28 and J is TRBJ2-5, with D perhaps matching TRBD2 (7 bases). The CDR3 sequence is 16 residues long. The V end was cut by 3 bases, the J end by 5 bases, with 19 bases between. Germline V gives CDR1 MDHEN, CDR2 SYDVKM. CDR3 in amino acids: CASSFQRGGGKETQYF. The CDR3 DNA follows: TGTGCCAGCAGTTTCCAGAGGGGGGGAGGGAAGGAGACCCAGTACTTC. The variable domain in full, with the rest retrieved from reference TRBV28 and TRBJ2-5, is DVKVTQSSRYLVKRTGEKVFLECVQDMDHENMFWYRQDPGLGLRLIYFSYDVKMKEKGDIPEGYSVSREKKERFSLILESASTNQTSMYLCASSFQRGGGKETQYFGPGTRLLVL.

This clone was seen only once. The V gene is TRBV6-1, the J gene TRBJ1-2; TRBD1 matches 8 bases. The CDR3 loop spans 14 amino acids. Germline CDR1 is MNHNS and CDR2 is SASEGT. V was pared by 7 bases and J by 4 bases, with 8 bases of the junction left unmatched. CDR3 sequence reads: CASIETGVTYGYTF. CDR3 DNA: TGTGCCAGCATCGAGACAGGGGTCACCTATGGCTACACCTTC.

The V call is TRBV28, the J call TRBJ1-5; D perhaps matches TRBD1 (5 bases). V was shortened by 1 base and J by 0 bases, with 10 bases between the two germline ends. CDR1 is MDHEN, CDR2 SYDVKM, per germline. The length of the CDR3 is 16 residues. The CDR3, as DNA: TGTGCCAGCAGTTTATCACATGGGGGTAGCAATCAGCCCCAGCATTTT. Its translation is CASSLSHGGSNQPQHF.

The CDR3: CASSFLTGPETQYF. CDR3 coding DNA: TGTGCCAGCAGCTTCCTTACGGGGCCAGAGACCCAGTACTTC. J is TRBJ2-5 and V is TRBV7-9; perhaps D is TRBD1 or TRBD2 (5 bases each). Germline V gives CDR1 SEHNR, CDR2 FQNEAQ (reference sequence). The CDR3 has 14 amino acids. Trimming removed 3 bases at V and 4 bases at J, with 12 bases between.

The CDR3 DNA is TGTGCCAGCAGCTTAGTTTACGTGGGGCGGACTGAAGAGACCCAGTACTTC. It translates to CASSLVYVGRTEETQYF. The chain combines TRBV7-2 with TRBJ2-5; D is tentatively TRBD1 or TRBD2 (5 bases each). This CDR3 spans 17 amino acids. Germline V gene lookup returns CDR1 SGHTA and CDR2 FQGNSA. The V end lost 1 base, the J end lost 3 bases, and 18 bases lay between the germline ends.

A note on this clone: Other nucleotide sequences from this sample produce the same CDR3. This chain links TRBV7-9 with TRBJ2-1; 10 bases are a match to TRBD2. V gave up 5 bases and J gave up 0 bases; unmatched junction bases: 1. CDR1 is SEHNR and CDR2 is FQNEAQ in the germline V gene (reference sequence). This CDR3 is built from 15 residues. The CDR3 DNA follows: TGTGCCAGCAGCCCTAGCGGGAGCTCCTACAATGAGCAGTTCTTC. As protein: CASSPSGSSYNEQFF.

V is TRBV11-3 and J is TRBJ1-1; D remains ambiguous. Germline V gives CDR1 SGHNT, CDR2 YENEEA. With 1 base removed from V and 7 bases from J, the gap between germline ends came to 10 bases. This CDR3 has 13 residues. CDR3 protein: CASSLGAAFEAFF. The CDR3 DNA sequence: TGTGCCAGCAGCTTAGGGGCAGCCTTTGAAGCTTTCTTT.

This rearrangement joins TRBV2 to TRBJ1-5; no reliable D call. There are 13 residues in the CDR3. Trimming removed 6 bases at V and 4 bases at J, with 10 bases between. Germline loops: CDR1 SNHLY, CDR2 FYNNEI. CDR3 in DNA: TGTGCCAGCAGCTACGCGGAAAATCAGCCCCAGCATTTT. It codes for CASSYAENQPQHF.

The sample holds one count of this clone. The chain has TRBV14 and TRBJ2-1; no clear D. Germline loops: CDR1 SGHDN, CDR2 FVKESK. V was cut by 0 bases and J by 13 bases, with 10 bases left in between. This CDR3 contains 12 residues. The CDR3 sequence: CASSQDRAIQFF. The CDR3 DNA is TGTGCCAGCAGCCAAGATCGAGCGATTCAGTTCTTC. The variable domain in full, with the rest retrieved from reference TRBV14 and TRBJ2-1, is EAGVTQFPSHSVIEKGQTVTLRCDPISGHDNLYWYRRVMGKEIKFLLHFVKESKQDESGMPNNRFLAERTGGTYSTLKVQPAELEDSGVYFCASSQDRAIQFFGPGTRLTVL.

The chain recombines TRBV9 with TRBJ2-2, with no clear D. CDR1 SGDLS and CDR2 YYNGEE come from the germline V gene. V lost 0 bases and J 7 bases, leaving 4 bases between the germline ends. CDR3 size: 12 residues. The CDR3 protein is CASSVEIGELFF. CDR3 in DNA: TGTGCCAGCAGCGTAGAGATCGGGGAGCTGTTTTTT.

The V and J genes are TRBV28 and TRBJ2-3; TRBD2 agrees at 7 bases. Germline values: CDR1 MDHEN, CDR2 SYDVKM. The CDR3 runs to 17 residues. Trimming took 2 bases from V and 6 from J; bases not matched to a gene: 14. CDR3: CASSLGASGSREDTQYF. Written as DNA, the CDR3 is TGTGCCAGCAGTTTAGGAGCTAGCGGCAGCCGGGAGGATACGCAGTATTTT.

The chain uses TRBV6-5 and TRBJ1-5; D unresolved. Trimming removed 5 bases at V and 10 bases at J, with 15 bases between. The CDR3 spans 13 residues. Germline values: CDR1 MNHEY, CDR2 SVGAGI. The CDR3 nucleotides are TGTGCCAGCAGTCCCGGGTTCGGTAGCCCCCAGCATTTT. It is translated as CASSPGFGSPQHF.

The V call is TRBV6-1, the J call TRBJ2-7; D might be TRBD2 (5 bases). Germline CDR1 reads MNHNS; CDR2 reads SASEGT. This CDR3 is 13 amino acids long. V gave up 2 bases and J gave up 6 bases, with 11 bases separating them. CDR3 region: CASSESRGGEQYF. In nucleotides, the CDR3 is TGTGCCAGCAGTGAAAGTCGCGGAGGCGAGCAGTACTTC.

In DNA, the CDR3 is TGTGCCAGCTCACACCGGGACAGGGCGGATTCACCCCTCCACTTT. It encodes CASSHRDRADSPLHF. V is TRBV18 and J is TRBJ1-6, with 9 bases aligning to TRBD1. Trimming removed 4 bases from V and 8 bases from J; junction bases left unmatched: 6. This CDR3 is built from 15 residues. The germline CDR1 and CDR2 sequences are KGHSH and LQKENI.

The chain carries TRBV5-8 and TRBJ2-1, with D possibly being TRBD1 (5 bases). Germline V gene lookup returns CDR1 SGHTS and CDR2 YDEGEE. Trimming stripped 0 bases from V and 10 bases from J, with 8 bases between. The CDR3 covers 12 residues. CDR3 nucleotide sequence: TGTGCCAGCAGCTTGGGGTGGGGCGAGCAGTTCTTC. Protein: CASSLGWGEQFF.

The gene calls are TRBV10-3 and TRBJ2-3; 14 positions match TRBD2. Germline V gene data show CDR1 as ENHRY and CDR2 as SYGVKD. Trimming at V came to 0 bases and at J to 3 bases, leaving 8 bases not matched to a gene. The CDR3 length is 19 residues. CDR3 DNA sequence: TGTGCCATCAGTGAGTCGACGGGACTAGCGGGAGAAGGGACAGATACGCAGTATTTT. It translates to CAISESTGLAGEGTDTQYF.

In this sample, this clone turned up once. The chain recombines TRBV19 with TRBJ1-1; weak D call: TRBD1 (6 bases). CDR1 and CDR2 (germline): LNHDA, SQIVND (reference sequence). The V and J ends lost 4 bases and 3 bases respectively, with 15 bases between them. CDR3 size: 15 residues. CDR3 sequence: CASSNQQGVYTEAFF. DNA for the CDR3: TGTGCCAGTAGTAACCAACAGGGAGTGTACACTGAAGCTTTCTTT.

Only one count was recorded for this clone. The CDR3 region has the DNA TGCAGCGCCCAAACTAGCGAATCCTACAATGAGCAGTTCTTC. Amino acids: CSAQTSESYNEQFF. The chain joins TRBV29-1 to TRBJ2-1; TRBD2 matches at 7 bases. Germline CDR1 SQVTM, CDR2 ANQGSEA. The CDR3 has 14 residues. The V segment lost 7 bases and the J segment 1 base; nucleotides outside the gene matches: 7.